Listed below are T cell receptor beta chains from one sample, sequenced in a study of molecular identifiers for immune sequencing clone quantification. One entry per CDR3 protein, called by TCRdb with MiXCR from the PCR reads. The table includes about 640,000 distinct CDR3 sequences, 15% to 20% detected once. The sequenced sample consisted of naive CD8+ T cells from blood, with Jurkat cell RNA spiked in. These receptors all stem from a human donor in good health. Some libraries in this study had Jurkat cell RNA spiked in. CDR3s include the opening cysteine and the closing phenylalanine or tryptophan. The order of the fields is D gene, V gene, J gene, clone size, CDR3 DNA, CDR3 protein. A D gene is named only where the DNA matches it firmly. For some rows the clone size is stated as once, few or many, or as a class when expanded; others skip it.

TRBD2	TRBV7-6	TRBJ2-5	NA	TGTGCCAGCAGCCCTAGCGGGAGGGGAGAGACCCAGTACTTC	CASSPSGRGETQYF
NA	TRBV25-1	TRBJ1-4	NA	TGTGCCAGCAGTGAAGGTGCAGGACAGTGGATTAATGAAAAACTGTTTTTT	CASSEGAGQWINEKLFF
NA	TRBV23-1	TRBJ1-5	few	TGCGCCAGCAGTCAATCAGACGGAGCAAAGCGCAATCAGCCCCAGCATTTT	CASSQSDGAKRNQPQHF
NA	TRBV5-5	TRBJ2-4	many	TGTGCCAGCAGCCTGCACGGAGGCCTAGCTAACATTCAGTACTTC	CASSLHGGLANIQYF
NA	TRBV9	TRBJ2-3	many	TGTGCCAGCAGCTCTGAGCCAGCAGATACGCAGTATTTT	CASSSEPADTQYF
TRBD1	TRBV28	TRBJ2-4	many	TGTGCCAGCAGTTTTTCACAGGGGGCGACCAAAAACATTCAGTACTTC	CASSFSQGATKNIQYF
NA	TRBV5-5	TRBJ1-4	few	TGTGCCAGCAGCTTGGCATTGTTGGGACCCACTACCCCTAATGAAAAACTGTTTTTT	CASSLALLGPTTPNEKLFF
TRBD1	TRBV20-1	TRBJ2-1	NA	TGCAGTGCTAGGGTGGCAGGGGGATACAATGAGCAGTTCTTC	CSARVAGGYNEQFF
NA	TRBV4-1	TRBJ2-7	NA	TGCGCCAGCAGCCCGCCCCGGGGCCCTCGGGAGCAGTACTTC	CASSPPRGPREQYF
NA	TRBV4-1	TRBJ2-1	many	TGCGCCAGCAGCCAAACAATGGGGGGCGCATACAATGAGCAGTTCTTC	CASSQTMGGAYNEQFF
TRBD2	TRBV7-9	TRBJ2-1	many	TGTGCCAGCAGCTTACTCCTAGCGGCCTACAATGAGCAGTTCTTC	CASSLLLAAYNEQFF
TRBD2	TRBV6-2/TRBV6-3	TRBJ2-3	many	TGTGCCAGCAGTTTAATGACTAGCGGGGTGATCGGCACAGATACGCAGTATTTT	CASSLMTSGVIGTDTQYF
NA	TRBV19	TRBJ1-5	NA	TGTGCCAGTAGTATCTGGGGTCAGCCTAACAATCAGCCCCAGCATTTT	CASSIWGQPNNQPQHF
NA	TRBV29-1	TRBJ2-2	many	TGCAGCGCAAGCGACTACAGGGACCCGAACACCGGGGAGCTGTTTTTT	CSASDYRDPNTGELFF
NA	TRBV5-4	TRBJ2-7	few	TGTGCCAGCAGCTCACTGGACAGCAGGACATACGAGCAGTACTTC	CASSSLDSRTYEQYF
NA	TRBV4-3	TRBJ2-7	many	TGCGCCAGCAGCCAAGATTTCCAGGGGGGCTACGAGCAGTACTTC	CASSQDFQGGYEQYF
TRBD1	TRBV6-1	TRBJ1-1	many	TGTGCCAGCAGCGAGGGACAGGGTTATACTGAAGCTTTCTTT	CASSEGQGYTEAFF
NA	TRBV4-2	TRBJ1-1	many	TGTGCCAGCAGCCAAGAGATTGTAGGGGGTGGCACTGAAGCTTTCTTT	CASSQEIVGGGTEAFF
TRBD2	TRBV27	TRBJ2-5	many	TGTGCCAGCAGTCCACTGACTAGCGGGGGGGCGGTGAAGACCCAGTACTTC	CASSPLTSGGAVKTQYF
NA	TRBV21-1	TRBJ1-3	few	TGTGCCAGCAGCAACGGCCAGGGACAAAACTCTGGAAACACCATATATTTT	CASSNGQGQNSGNTIYF
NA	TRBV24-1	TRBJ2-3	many	TGTGCCACCAGTGATTTGCCGCGTCAAGGGGGGGCCGGTAGCACAGATACGCAGTATTTT	CATSDLPRQGGAGSTDTQYF
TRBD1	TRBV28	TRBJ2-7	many	TGTGCCAGCAGTTTATTGACAGGGGGCCAGGACGAGCAGTACTTC	CASSLLTGGQDEQYF
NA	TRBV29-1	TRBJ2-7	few	TGCAGCGTTTTCGACCCGAGCGGGTCCTACGAGCAGTACTTC	CSVFDPSGSYEQYF
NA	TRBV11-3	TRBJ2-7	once	TGTGCCAGCAGCTTAGATCTCGGCGGGGCGTCCTACGAGCAGTACTTC	CASSLDLGGASYEQYF
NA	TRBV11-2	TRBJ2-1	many	TGTGCCAGCAGCTCAAAGGGGCCTAATGAGCAGTTCTTC	CASSSKGPNEQFF
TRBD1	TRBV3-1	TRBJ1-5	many	TGTGCCAGCAGCCAAGGACAGGGGGATCAGCCCCAGCATTTT	CASSQGQGDQPQHF
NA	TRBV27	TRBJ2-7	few	TGTGCCAGCAGTCCCACTTTTGGACGGTACTACGAGCAGTACTTC	CASSPTFGRYYEQYF
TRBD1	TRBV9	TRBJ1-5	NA	TGTGCCAGCAGCGGAGGGACAGGCCAGCCCCAGCATTTT	CASSGGTGQPQHF
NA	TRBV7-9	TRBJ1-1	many	TGTGCCAGCAGCTCAGTGACAGGAGTGGCTGAAGCTTTCTTT	CASSSVTGVAEAFF
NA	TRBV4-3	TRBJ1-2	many	TGCGCCAGCAGCCAAGATCGCCCCCGGCTCTTCGTGAACTATGGCTACACCTTC	CASSQDRPRLFVNYGYTF
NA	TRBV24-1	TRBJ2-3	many	TGTGCCACCAGTGACCTAGCGACAGATACGCAGTATTTT	CATSDLATDTQYF
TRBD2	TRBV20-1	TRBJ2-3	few	TGCAGTGCTAGAGACTCGAGTGGGGCGGGAGGTCGCGCAGATACGCAGTATTTT	CSARDSSGAGGRADTQYF
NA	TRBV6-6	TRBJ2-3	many	TGTGCCAGCAGTTATGGCAGGGGTGGCACAGATACGCAGTATTTT	CASSYGRGGTDTQYF
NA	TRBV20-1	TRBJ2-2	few	TGCAGTGCTAGTGCTAGCAACACCGGGGAGCTGTTTTTT	CSASASNTGELFF
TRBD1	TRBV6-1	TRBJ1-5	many	TGTGCCAGCAGTGTCCCGACAGGGCTAGGACAGCCCCAGCATTTT	CASSVPTGLGQPQHF
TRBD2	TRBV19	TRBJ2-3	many	TGTGCCAGTACCAGCTGGGGACTAGCGACTGACACAGATACGCAGTATTTT	CASTSWGLATDTDTQYF